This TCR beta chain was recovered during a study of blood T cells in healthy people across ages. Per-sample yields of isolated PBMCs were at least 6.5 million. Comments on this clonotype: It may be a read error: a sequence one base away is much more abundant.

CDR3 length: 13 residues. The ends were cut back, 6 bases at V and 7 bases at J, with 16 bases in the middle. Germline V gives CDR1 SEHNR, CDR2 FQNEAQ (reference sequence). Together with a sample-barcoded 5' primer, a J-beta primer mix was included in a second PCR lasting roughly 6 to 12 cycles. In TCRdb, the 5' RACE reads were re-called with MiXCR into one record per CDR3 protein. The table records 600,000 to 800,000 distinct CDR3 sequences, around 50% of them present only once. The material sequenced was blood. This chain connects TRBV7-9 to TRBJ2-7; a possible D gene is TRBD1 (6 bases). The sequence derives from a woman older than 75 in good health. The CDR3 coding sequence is TGTGCCAGCAGTCTGGACAGATACAATGAGCAGTACTTC. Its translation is CASSLDRYNEQYF.